What follows are 25 T cell receptor beta chains derived from one specimen sequenced in a study. From the 5' RACE reads, TCRdb called clonotypes with MiXCR, one entry per CDR3 protein. The table shows under 65,000 distinct CDR3 sequences, with about 28% occurring only once. Specimen: tumor-infiltrating memory CD4+ T cells sorted from the breast tumor. Subset specified: memory CD4+ T cells, CD4+CD45RO+CD25-. The receptors were gathered from a female donor with breast cancer.

This clonotype has a handful of counts. Here the CDR3 DNA reads TGCGCCAGCAGCTTGGGTGTAGGGGAGACCCAGTACTTC. Its protein is CASSLGVGETQYF. The chain couples TRBV5-1 to TRBJ2-5, with D hard to call. The CDR3 sequence is 13 residues long. V was pared by 0 bases and J by 5 bases, with 8 bases between. CDR1 is SGHRS and CDR2 is YFSETQ in the germline V gene.

The chain joins TRBV7-2 to TRBJ1-5, with unresolved D. The V gene lost 5 bases and the J gene lost 3 bases, with 11 bases spanning the gap. From germline, CDR1 is SGHTA and CDR2 FQGNSA. The CDR3 loop spans 14 amino acids. The CDR3 spells CASSLVGVNQPQHF. The CDR3 coding sequence is TGTGCCAGCAGCCTAGTCGGGGTCAATCAGCCCCAGCATTTT.

This chain connects TRBV6-1 to TRBJ1-1; 7 bases map to TRBD1. From germline, CDR1 is MNHNS and CDR2 SASEGT. Losses at the gene ends were 7 bases for V and 1 base for J; bases not matched to a gene: 9. The CDR3 spans 15 residues. Written as DNA, the CDR3 is TGTGCCAGCAAGAGGGACAGACAGGGGAACACTGAAGCTTTCTTT. Encoded protein: CASKRDRQGNTEAFF.

This clonotype was picked up one time. The chain joins TRBV28 to TRBJ2-7; no clear D gene. This CDR3 is built from 14 residues. CDR1 MDHEN and CDR2 SYDVKM come from the germline V gene. V was pared by 5 bases and J by 5 bases, with 16 bases between. CDR3 amino acids: CASSPVSLSNEQYF. CDR3 DNA sequence: TGTGCCAGCAGTCCGGTGTCCCTCTCTAACGAGCAGTACTTC. Using reference TRBV28 and TRBJ2-7 for the parts outside the CDR3, the full variable domain is DVKVTQSSRYLVKRTGEKVFLECVQDMDHENMFWYRQDPGLGLRLIYFSYDVKMKEKGDIPEGYSVSREKKERFSLILESASTNQTSMYLCASSPVSLSNEQYFGPGTRLTVT.

The chain joins TRBV6-2 or TRBV6-3 to TRBJ2-2; either TRBD1 or TRBD2 may fit D (5 bases each). The CDR3 covers 15 residues. Germline CDR1 is MNHEY and CDR2 is SVGEGT. Trimming shortened V by 5 bases and J by 4 bases, and 14 bases separated the two germline ends. In DNA, the CDR3 is TGTGCCAGCAGTGACAGTCCGAGGGGCACCGGGGAGCTGTTTTTT. Protein product: CASSDSPRGTGELFF.

This rearrangement joins TRBV28 to TRBJ2-7, with TRBD2 identical over 8 bases. V trimming: 10 bases; J trimming: 6 bases; junction bases outside the gene matches: 20. The CDR3 spans 16 residues. Germline V lookup: CDR1 MDHEN, CDR2 SYDVKM. The chain's CDR3 is CATSPRDTYRGGEQYF. The CDR3 region has the DNA TGTGCCACCTCACCCCGGGACACTTACCGGGGGGGCGAGCAGTACTTC.

This sequence joins TRBV7-9 and TRBJ1-2; TRBD1 might be the D (6 bases). Trimming stripped 4 bases from V and 0 bases from J, with 9 bases between. The V gene's germline CDR1 is SEHNR and CDR2 FQNEAQ (reference sequence). The CDR3 length is 14 residues. CDR3 sequence (DNA): TGTGCCAGCAGCTCCGACAGGACTAACTATGGCTACACCTTC. Protein sequence: CASSSDRTNYGYTF.

V usage is TRBV15 and J usage is TRBJ2-1, with D possibly being TRBD2 (6 bases). This CDR3 is built from 12 residues. The V gene's germline CDR1 is LNHNV and CDR2 YYDKDF (reference sequence). V was shortened by 5 bases and J by 10 bases, with 12 bases between the two germline ends. CDR3 sequence reads: CATSPRAGEQFF. In DNA, the CDR3 is TGTGCCACCAGCCCCAGGGCGGGAGAGCAGTTCTTC.

The chain recombines TRBV7-3 with TRBJ2-1; TRBD2 matches at 9 bases. From germline, CDR1 is SGHTA and CDR2 FQGTGA. V gave up 5 bases and J gave up 4 bases; unmatched junction bases: 6. CDR3 length: 15 amino acids. The DNA of the CDR3 is TGTGCCAGCAGCCCGACTAGCGGAAAGTACAATGAGCAGTTCTTC. As protein: CASSPTSGKYNEQFF. The whole variable domain, filled in from reference TRBV7-3 and TRBJ2-1, reads GAGVSQTPSNKVTEKGKYVELRCDPISGHTALYWYRQSLGQGPEFLIYFQGTGAADDSGLPNDRFFAVRPEGSVSTLKIQRTERGDSAVYLCASSPTSGKYNEQFFGPGTRLTVL.

The chain uses TRBV29-1 and TRBJ1-1; D is undetermined. In germline, CDR1 is SQVTM, CDR2 ANQGSEA. The CDR3 extends over 14 amino acids. With 0 bases removed from V and 0 bases from J, the gap between germline ends came to 8 bases. The CDR3 spells CSVEEDTMNTEAFF. For the CDR3, the DNA is TGCAGCGTTGAAGAGGATACCATGAACACTGAAGCTTTCTTT.

This clonotype has at least ten counts. The chain is built from TRBV5-1 and TRBJ1-2; D unresolved. The CDR3 extends over 12 amino acids. Trimming removed 0 bases at V and 2 bases at J, with 2 bases between. Germline lookup yields CDR1 SGHRS and CDR2 YFSETQ. CDR3 DNA sequence: TGCGCCAGCAGCTTGGACAACTATGGCTACACCTTC. It specifies CASSLDNYGYTF.

This sequence joins TRBV5-1 and TRBJ1-1, with D hard to call. Per the germline V gene, CDR1 is SGHRS and CDR2 is YFSETQ. V dropped 0 bases and J dropped 4 bases, with 10 bases sitting between them. This CDR3 has 14 amino acids. The CDR3 spells CASSLGHPGTEAFF. The CDR3, as DNA: TGCGCCAGCAGCTTGGGTCACCCTGGCACTGAAGCTTTCTTT.

Only a few counts were recorded for this clonotype. V and J are TRBV6-5 and TRBJ2-2, with D uncertain. The germline V and J ends were trimmed by 5 bases and 1 base, with 11 bases remaining between them. Germline values: CDR1 MNHEY, CDR2 SVGAGI. The CDR3 loop spans 15 amino acids. CDR3 residues: CASSPGRLNTGELFF. In DNA, the CDR3 is TGTGCCAGCAGTCCGGGCCGCCTGAACACCGGGGAGCTGTTTTTT.

CDR3 residues: CASSPVGAGEEQYF. CDR3 nucleotides: TGTGCCAGCTCACCTGTCGGAGCGGGAGAGGAGCAGTACTTC. V and J are TRBV18 and TRBJ2-7, with 8 positions matching TRBD2. This CDR3 spans 14 amino acids. The J segment lost 7 bases and the V segment lost 3 bases, leaving 8 bases of the junction unmatched. Germline loops: CDR1 KGHSH, CDR2 LQKENI. The complete variable domain, with remaining parts taken from reference TRBV18 and TRBJ2-7, reads NAGVMQNPRHLVRRRGQEARLRCSPMKGHSHVYWYRQLPEEGLKFMVYLQKENIIDESGMPKERFSAEFPKEGPSILRIQQVVRGDSAAYFCASSPVGAGEEQYFGPGTRLTVT.

In nucleotides, the CDR3 is TGCAGCGCAGGAGGGCGGGTCGGCTCCTACGAGCAGTACTTC. It yields the protein CSAGGRVGSYEQYF. The J gene is TRBJ2-7, the V gene TRBV29-1; TRBD2 might be the D (6 bases). The CDR3 runs 14 residues. CDR1 and CDR2 (germline): SQVTM, ANQGSEA. V was pared by 7 bases and J by 0 bases, with 16 bases between.

J is TRBJ2-3 and V is TRBV5-1; perhaps TRBD2 as D (6 bases). V was pared by 0 bases and J by 3 bases, with 14 bases between. This CDR3 comprises 16 residues. CDR1 SGHRS and CDR2 YFSETQ come from the germline V gene. CDR3 amino acids: CASSLGSSAITDTQYF. CDR3 DNA sequence: TGCGCCAGCAGCTTGGGTTCTAGCGCCATAACAGATACGCAGTATTTT.

The rearrangement uses TRBV18 and TRBJ2-7; no firm D call. In germline, CDR1 is KGHSH, CDR2 LQKENI. CDR3 size: 16 residues. Trimming removed 2 bases at V and 0 bases at J, with 14 bases between. The CDR3, as DNA: TGTGCCAGCTCACCATCAGGTCCTCCAACCTCCTACGAGCAGTACTTC. It encodes CASSPSGPPTSYEQYF.

This clonotype was observed a handful of times. This chain joins TRBV12-3 or TRBV12-4 and TRBJ2-7, with no clear D. The CDR3 is made up of 11 amino acids. V lost 3 bases and J lost 5, with 5 bases in between. Here the CDR3 DNA reads TGTGCCAGCAGTTTGTCCCACGAGCAGTACTTC. Its translation: CASSLSHEQYF.

The V call is TRBV9, the J call TRBJ2-7; D is perhaps TRBD2 (5 bases). This CDR3 has 12 residues. Trimming took 2 bases from V and 10 from J, leaving 13 bases between them. CDR1 and CDR2 (germline): SGDLS, YYNGEE. This chain's CDR3 is CASSVAGGVQYF. CDR3 bases: TGTGCCAGCAGCGTGGCAGGAGGAGTACAGTACTTC. Full variable domain (rest looked up from reference TRBV9 and TRBJ2-7): DSGVTQTPKHLITATGQRVTLRCSPRSGDLSVYWYQQSLDQGLQFLIQYYNGEERAKGNILERFSAQQFPDLHSELNLSSLELGDSALYFCASSVAGGVQYFGPGTRLTVT.

The genes are TRBV7-6 and TRBJ2-2, with D perhaps matching TRBD2 (6 bases). Germline CDR1 is SGHVS and CDR2 is FNYEAQ. Between the trimmed V and J ends, which lost 8 bases and 2 bases, there was a span of 18 bases. The CDR3 sequence is 16 residues long. The CDR3 region is CASPQWGLPNTGELFF. The CDR3 coding sequence is TGTGCCAGCCCCCAATGGGGACTTCCTAACACCGGGGAGCTGTTTTTT.

This clonotype was recorded at least ten times. The chain joins TRBV7-2 to TRBJ2-3, with no clear D. V lost 4 bases and J lost 0, with 8 bases in between. The length of the CDR3 is 14 residues. The germline CDR1 and CDR2 sequences are SGHTA and FQGNSA. The CDR3 reads CASSSSISTDTQYF. The CDR3 DNA follows: TGTGCCAGCAGCTCTTCGATAAGCACAGATACGCAGTATTTT.

This clonotype has a handful of counts. The rearrangement uses TRBV6-1 and TRBJ2-3; TRBD1 agrees at 7 bases. V dropped 6 bases and J dropped 14; count of bases not matched to a gene: 11. Germline CDR1 and CDR2: MNHNS and SASEGT. This CDR3 contains 12 residues. CDR3: CASRVDRPTTYF. In nucleotides, the CDR3 is TGTGCCAGCAGGGTGGACAGGCCAACCACGTATTTT.

The chain links TRBV5-5 to TRBJ1-5, with D unresolved. Germline V gene lookup returns CDR1 SGHKS and CDR2 YYEKEE (reference sequence). This CDR3 is 19 amino acids long. V shed 2 bases and J shed 0 bases, with 21 bases lying between them. The CDR3 nucleotides are TGTGCCAGCAGCTTAGGGCGGTTGAGCCCGCCCTATAGCAATCAGCCCCAGCATTTT. Translated, it gives CASSLGRLSPPYSNQPQHF.

In this sample, this clonotype turned up a few times. The V and J genes are TRBV5-1 and TRBJ2-3; D not certain. The germline gives CDR1 SGHRS, CDR2 YFSETQ. V shed 4 bases and J shed 6 bases, with 12 bases lying between them. CDR3 length: 13 amino acids. The CDR3 DNA reads TGCGCCAGCAGCGCCGACTCGGCGGATACGCAGTATTTT. It encodes CASSADSADTQYF.

J is TRBJ1-3 and V is TRBV12-3 or TRBV12-4; tentative D call: TRBD1 (6 bases). V gave up 5 bases and J gave up 5 bases, with 13 bases separating them. The CDR3 is 14 amino acids. The CDR3 here is CASSPQGTRNTIYF. The CDR3 DNA is TGTGCCAGCAGTCCACAGGGTACCCGAAACACCATATATTTT.